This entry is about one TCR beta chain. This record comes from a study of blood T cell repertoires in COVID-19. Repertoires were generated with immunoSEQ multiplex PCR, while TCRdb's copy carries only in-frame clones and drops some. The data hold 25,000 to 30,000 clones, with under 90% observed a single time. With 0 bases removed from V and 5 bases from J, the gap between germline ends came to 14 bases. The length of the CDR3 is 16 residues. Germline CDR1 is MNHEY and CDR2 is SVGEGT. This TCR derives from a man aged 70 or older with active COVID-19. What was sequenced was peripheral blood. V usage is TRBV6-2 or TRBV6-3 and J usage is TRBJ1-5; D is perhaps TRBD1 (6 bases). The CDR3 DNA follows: TGTGCCAGCAGTTACTCGTTGGGGGCAGGAGATCAGCCCCAGCATTTT. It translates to CASSYSLGAGDQPQHF.